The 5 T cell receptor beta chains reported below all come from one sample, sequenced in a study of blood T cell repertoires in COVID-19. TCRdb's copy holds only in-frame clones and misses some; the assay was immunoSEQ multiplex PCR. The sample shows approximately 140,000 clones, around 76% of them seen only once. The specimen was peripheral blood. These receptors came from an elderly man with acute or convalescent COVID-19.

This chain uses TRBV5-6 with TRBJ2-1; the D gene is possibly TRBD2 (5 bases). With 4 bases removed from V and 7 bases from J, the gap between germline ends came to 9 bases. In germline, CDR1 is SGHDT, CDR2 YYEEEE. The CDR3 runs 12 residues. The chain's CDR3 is CASSKTGNEQFF. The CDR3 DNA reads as TGTGCCAGCAGCAAAACGGGGAATGAGCAGTTCTTC.

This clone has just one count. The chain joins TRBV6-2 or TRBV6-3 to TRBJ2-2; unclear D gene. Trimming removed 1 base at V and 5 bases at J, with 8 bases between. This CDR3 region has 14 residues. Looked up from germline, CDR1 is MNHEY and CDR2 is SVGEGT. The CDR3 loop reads CASSYFVTTGELFF. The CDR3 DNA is TGTGCCAGCAGTTACTTTGTAACAACCGGGGAGCTGTTTTTT.

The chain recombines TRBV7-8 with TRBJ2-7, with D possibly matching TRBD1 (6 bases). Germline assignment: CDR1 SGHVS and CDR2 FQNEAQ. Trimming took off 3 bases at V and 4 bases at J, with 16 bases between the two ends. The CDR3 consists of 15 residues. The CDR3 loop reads CASSFEAAQGYEQYF. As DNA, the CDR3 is TGTGCCAGCAGCTTCGAAGCCGCACAGGGTTACGAGCAGTACTTC.

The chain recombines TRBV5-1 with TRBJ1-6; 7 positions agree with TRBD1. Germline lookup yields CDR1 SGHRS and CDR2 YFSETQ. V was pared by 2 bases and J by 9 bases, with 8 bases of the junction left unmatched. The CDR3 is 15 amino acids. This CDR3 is CASSLDRDGRSPLHF. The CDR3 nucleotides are TGCGCCAGCAGCTTAGACAGGGATGGTCGTTCACCCCTCCACTTT.

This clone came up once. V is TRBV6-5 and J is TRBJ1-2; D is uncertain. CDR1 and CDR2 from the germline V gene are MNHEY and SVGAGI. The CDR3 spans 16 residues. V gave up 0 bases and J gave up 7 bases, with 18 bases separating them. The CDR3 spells CASSYSGRTNVRGYTF. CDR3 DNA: TGTGCCAGCAGTTACTCTGGCAGGACTAATGTGCGTGGCTACACCTTC.